This TCR beta chain was recorded in a study of CD8+ T cells in alopecia areata. Following RNA extraction, reverse transcription yielded cDNA that acted as the sequencing template. Some clones are missing from TCRdb's copy, which holds only in-frame ones; the method was immunoSEQ multiplex PCR. The data show 150,000 or so clones, 80% to 90% seen once. This receptor was obtained from a human donor with alopecia areata. The sample here was CD8+ T cells sorted from blood, taken at week 0.

The CDR3 DNA reads as TGCAGCGTTCCCCCCCCCGGGACAGCATCCTATGGCTACACCTTC. This translates into CSVPPPGTASYGYTF. V usage is TRBV29-1 and J usage is TRBJ1-2; 7 bases are a match to TRBD1. Germline values: CDR1 SQVTM, CDR2 ANQGSEA. Trimming took 5 bases from V and 4 from J; bases not matched to a gene: 13. CDR3 length equals 15 residues. The full variable domain, its missing parts supplied by reference TRBV29-1 and TRBJ1-2, is SAVISQKPSRDICQRGTSLTIQCQVDSQVTMMFWYRQQPGQSLTLIATANQGSEATYESGFVIDKFPISRPNLTFSTLTVSNMSPEDSSIYLCSVPPPGTASYGYTFGSGTRLTVV.